This T cell receptor (beta chain) stems from a study of cytomegalovirus exposure and HLA in healthy donors. General study findings and limits: Researchers reported from a later analysis that most CMV-associated TCR beta chains appeared HLA-restricted. The dataset shows that most TCR sequences were rare, while some public TCRs occurred in many donors. In vitro confirmation showed a few CMV-associated chains to be CMV antigen specific.

Though nominally healthy at sampling, donors likely had unrecorded immune exposures. Remarks on this clone: Its cognate antigen is unknown.

Primers: 60 Vbeta forward and 13 Jbeta reverse. TCRdb keeps only in-frame clones here, not all; method: immunoSEQ multiplex PCR. Among some 150,000 clones, over 65% were seen once, and the ten largest hold approximately 1.8%. CDR3 length: 15 amino acids. V shed 6 bases, J shed 8 bases, and the junction held 10 bases outside the gene matches. Germline CDR1 ENHRY, CDR2 SYGVKD. V and J are TRBV10-3 and TRBJ1-4; 9 bases match TRBD1. Input material: PBMCs. The sequence derives from a female donor in good health and CMV-seropositive. CDR3 sequence: CAISRDREIPEKLFF. DNA for the CDR3: TGTGCCATCAGCAGGGACAGGGAGATTCCCGAAAAACTGTTTTTT.